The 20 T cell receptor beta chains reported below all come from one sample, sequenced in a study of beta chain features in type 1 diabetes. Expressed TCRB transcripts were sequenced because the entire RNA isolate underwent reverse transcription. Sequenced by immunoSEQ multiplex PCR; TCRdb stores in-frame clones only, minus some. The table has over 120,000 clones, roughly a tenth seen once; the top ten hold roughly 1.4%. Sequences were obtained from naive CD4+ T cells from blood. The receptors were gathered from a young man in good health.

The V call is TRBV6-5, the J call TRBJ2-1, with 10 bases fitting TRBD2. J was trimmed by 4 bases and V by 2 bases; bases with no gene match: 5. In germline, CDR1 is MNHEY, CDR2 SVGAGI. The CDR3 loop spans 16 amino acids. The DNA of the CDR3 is TGTGCCAGCAGTTACCCTGGGACTAGCGCTTACAATGAGCAGTTCTTC. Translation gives CASSYPGTSAYNEQFF.

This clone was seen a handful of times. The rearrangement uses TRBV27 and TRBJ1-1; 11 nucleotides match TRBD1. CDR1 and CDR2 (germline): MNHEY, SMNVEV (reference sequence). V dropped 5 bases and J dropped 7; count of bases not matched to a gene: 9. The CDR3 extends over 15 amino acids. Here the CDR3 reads CASSLKWTGGDEAFF. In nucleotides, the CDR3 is TGTGCCAGCAGTCTCAAATGGACAGGGGGCGATGAAGCTTTCTTT.

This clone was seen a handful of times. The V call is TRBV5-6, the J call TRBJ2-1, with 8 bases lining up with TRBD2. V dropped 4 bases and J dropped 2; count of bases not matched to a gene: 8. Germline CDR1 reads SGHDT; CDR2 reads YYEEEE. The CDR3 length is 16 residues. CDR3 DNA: TGTGCCAGCAGCCCGGATGGGACTAGGGCCTACAATGAGCAGTTCTTC. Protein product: CASSPDGTRAYNEQFF.

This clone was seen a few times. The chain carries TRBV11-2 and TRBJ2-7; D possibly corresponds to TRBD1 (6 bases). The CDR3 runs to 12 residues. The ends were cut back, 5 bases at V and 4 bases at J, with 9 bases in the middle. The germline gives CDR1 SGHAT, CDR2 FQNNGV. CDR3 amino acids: CASSKQGYEQYF. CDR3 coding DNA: TGTGCCAGCAGCAAACAGGGTTACGAGCAGTACTTC.

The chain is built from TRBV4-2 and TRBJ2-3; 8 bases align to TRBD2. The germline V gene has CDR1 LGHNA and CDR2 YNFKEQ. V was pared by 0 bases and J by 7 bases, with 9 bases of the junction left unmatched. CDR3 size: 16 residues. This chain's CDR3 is CASSQERRGGQNTQYF. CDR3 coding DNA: TGTGCCAGCAGCCAAGAACGCCGGGGGGGCCAAAATACGCAGTATTTT.

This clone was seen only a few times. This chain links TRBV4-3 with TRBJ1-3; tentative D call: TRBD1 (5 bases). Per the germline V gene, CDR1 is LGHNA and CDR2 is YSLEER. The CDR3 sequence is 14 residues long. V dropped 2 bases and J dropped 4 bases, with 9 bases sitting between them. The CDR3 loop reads CASSQQGRGNTIYF. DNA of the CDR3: TGCGCCAGCAGCCAACAGGGAAGAGGAAACACCATATATTTT.

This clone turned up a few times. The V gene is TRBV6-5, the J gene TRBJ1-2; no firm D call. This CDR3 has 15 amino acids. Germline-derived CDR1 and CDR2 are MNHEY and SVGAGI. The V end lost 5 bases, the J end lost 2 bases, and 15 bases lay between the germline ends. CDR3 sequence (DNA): TGTGCCAGCAGTCTCCTACCCGACGGGAACTATGGCTACACCTTC. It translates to CASSLLPDGNYGYTF.

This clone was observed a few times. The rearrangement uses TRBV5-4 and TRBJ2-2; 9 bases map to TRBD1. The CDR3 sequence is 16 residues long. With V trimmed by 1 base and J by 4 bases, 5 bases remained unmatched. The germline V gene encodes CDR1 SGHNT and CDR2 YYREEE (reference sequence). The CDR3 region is CASSLKRQGVTGELFF. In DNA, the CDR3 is TGTGCCAGCAGCTTGAAACGACAGGGGGTCACCGGGGAGCTGTTTTTT.

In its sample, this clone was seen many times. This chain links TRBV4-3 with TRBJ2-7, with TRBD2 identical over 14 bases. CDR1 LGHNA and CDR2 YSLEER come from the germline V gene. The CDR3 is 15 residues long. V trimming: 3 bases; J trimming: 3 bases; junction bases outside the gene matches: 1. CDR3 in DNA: TGCGCCAGCAGCCAGGGGACTAGCGGGGGCTACGAGCAGTACTTC. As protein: CASSQGTSGGYEQYF.

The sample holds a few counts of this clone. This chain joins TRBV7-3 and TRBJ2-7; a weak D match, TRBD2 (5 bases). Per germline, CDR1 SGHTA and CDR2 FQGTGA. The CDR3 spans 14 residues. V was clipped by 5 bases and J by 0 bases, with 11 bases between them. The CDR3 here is CASSPGLISYEQYF. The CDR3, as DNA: TGTGCCAGCAGCCCAGGACTGATCTCCTACGAGCAGTACTTC.

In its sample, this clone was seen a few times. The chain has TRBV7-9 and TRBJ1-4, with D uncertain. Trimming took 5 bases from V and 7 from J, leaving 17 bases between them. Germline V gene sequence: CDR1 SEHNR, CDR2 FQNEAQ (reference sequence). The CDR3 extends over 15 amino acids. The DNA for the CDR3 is TGTGCCAGCAGCAGCTCAAGCGGTGGGTCTGAAAAACTGTTTTTT. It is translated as CASSSSSGGSEKLFF.

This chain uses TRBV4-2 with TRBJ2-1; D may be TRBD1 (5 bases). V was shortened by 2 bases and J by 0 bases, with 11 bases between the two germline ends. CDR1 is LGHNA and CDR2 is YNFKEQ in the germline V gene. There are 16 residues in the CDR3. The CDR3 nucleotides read TGTGCCAGCAGCCAAAGGGGCGATACCTCCTACAATGAGCAGTTCTTC. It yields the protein CASSQRGDTSYNEQFF.

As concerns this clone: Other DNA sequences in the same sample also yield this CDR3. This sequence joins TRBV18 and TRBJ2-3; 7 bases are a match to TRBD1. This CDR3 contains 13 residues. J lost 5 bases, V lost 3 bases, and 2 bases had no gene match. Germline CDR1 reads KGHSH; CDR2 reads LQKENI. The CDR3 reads CASSPSGGDTQYF. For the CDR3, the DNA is TGTGCCAGCTCACCTTCAGGGGGAGATACGCAGTATTTT.

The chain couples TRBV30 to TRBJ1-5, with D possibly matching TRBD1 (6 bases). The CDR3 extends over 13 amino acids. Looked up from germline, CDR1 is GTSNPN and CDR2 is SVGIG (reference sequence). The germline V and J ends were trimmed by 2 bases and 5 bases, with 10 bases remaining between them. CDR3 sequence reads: CAWSNREDQPQHF. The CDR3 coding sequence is TGTGCCTGGAGTAACAGGGAAGATCAGCCCCAGCATTTT.

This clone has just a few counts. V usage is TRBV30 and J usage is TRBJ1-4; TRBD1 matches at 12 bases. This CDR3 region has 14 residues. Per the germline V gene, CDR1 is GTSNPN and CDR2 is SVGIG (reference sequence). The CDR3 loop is CAWDRGRMGEKLFF. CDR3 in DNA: TGTGCTTGGGACAGGGGGCGGATGGGTGAAAAACTGTTTTTT.

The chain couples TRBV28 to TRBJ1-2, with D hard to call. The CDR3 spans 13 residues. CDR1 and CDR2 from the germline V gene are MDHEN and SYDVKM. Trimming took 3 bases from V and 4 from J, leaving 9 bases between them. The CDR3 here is CASSFGDFYGYTF. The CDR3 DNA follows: TGTGCCAGCAGTTTCGGGGATTTCTATGGCTACACCTTC.

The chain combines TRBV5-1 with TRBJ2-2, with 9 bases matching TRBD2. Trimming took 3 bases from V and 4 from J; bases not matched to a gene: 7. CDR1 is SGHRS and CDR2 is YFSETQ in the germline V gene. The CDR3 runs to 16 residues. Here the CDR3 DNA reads TGCGCCAGCAGCTGGAAAGCGGGGGGCATCACCGGGGAGCTGTTTTTT. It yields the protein CASSWKAGGITGELFF.

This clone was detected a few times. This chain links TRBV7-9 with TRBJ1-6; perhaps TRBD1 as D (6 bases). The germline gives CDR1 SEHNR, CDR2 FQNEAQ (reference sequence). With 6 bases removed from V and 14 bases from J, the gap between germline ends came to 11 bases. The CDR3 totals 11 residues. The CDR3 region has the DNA TGTGCCAGCAGTCCCCAGGGGACCCTCCACTTT. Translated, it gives CASSPQGTLHF.

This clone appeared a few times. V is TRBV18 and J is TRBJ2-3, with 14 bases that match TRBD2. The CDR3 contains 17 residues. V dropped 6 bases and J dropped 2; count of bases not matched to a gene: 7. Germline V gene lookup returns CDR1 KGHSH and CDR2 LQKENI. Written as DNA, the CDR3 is TGTGCCAGCTCGCCGAAGACTAGCGGGGGGGACACAGATACGCAGTATTTT. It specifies CASSPKTSGGDTDTQYF.

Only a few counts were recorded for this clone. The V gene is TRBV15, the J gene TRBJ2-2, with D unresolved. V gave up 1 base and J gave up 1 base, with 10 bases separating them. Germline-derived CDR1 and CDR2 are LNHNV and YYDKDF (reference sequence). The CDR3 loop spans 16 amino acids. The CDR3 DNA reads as TGTGCCACCAGCAGAGGGGCAGCCAAGAACACCGGGGAGCTGTTTTTT. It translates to CATSRGAAKNTGELFF.